This T cell receptor (beta chain) derives from a study of cytomegalovirus exposure and HLA in healthy donors. Study background: From donors who were HLA-typed, an early data release held 80 million or so unique TCRs.

A multiplex PCR was run with 60 Vbeta primers and 13 Jbeta primers. The repertoire was sequenced with immunoSEQ multiplex PCR; TCRdb's copy has only in-frame clones and lacks some. The repertoire has approximately 150,000 clones, 80% of them found once; the top ten carry approximately 1.3%. For this clone: The antigen is undetermined.

The CDR3 is 15 residues long. The ends were cut back, 5 bases at V and 4 bases at J, with 15 bases in the middle. Germline V gene lookup returns CDR1 MDHEN and CDR2 SYDVKM. Study-wide results and limits: Earlier results showed most TCR beta V segments being productive about 87% or about 30% of the time. The authors enumerated around 150 TCR beta chains as linked to cytomegalovirus. TRBV6-2, TRBV6-3 and some other V segments were excluded as indistinguishable.

The specimen sequenced was PBMCs. The chain joins TRBV28 to TRBJ2-1; D unresolved. The receptor was derived from a man aged 30 to 45 in good health and CMV-seronegative. The CDR3 bases are TGTGCCAGCAGTATGGGCCAGAGCAGGTACAATGAGCAGTTCTTC. Translated: CASSMGQSRYNEQFF.